This T cell receptor (beta chain) comes out of a study of control samples from healthy donors and cancer patients. The data were produced by immunoSEQ multiplex PCR, yet TCRdb's version contains in-frame clones alone and is incomplete. Counted here are about 150,000 clones, 75% to 90% occurring once; the ten biggest clones make up less than 5.5%. This clone was recorded once. The sample carries other DNA sequences with the same CDR3. V lost 0 bases and J 2 bases, leaving 5 bases between the germline ends. The CDR3 spans 13 residues. Per germline, CDR1 LGHNA and CDR2 YNFKEQ. The source of this sequence is a man aged 30 to 39 in good health. V usage is TRBV4-2 and J usage is TRBJ2-7, with D perhaps matching TRBD2 (5 bases). Sequenced input: blood. CDR3 in amino acids: CASSQELAYEQYF. Written as DNA, the CDR3 is TGTGCCAGCAGCCAAGAACTAGCCTACGAGCAGTACTTC.